This paragraph covers one TCR beta chain sequence. Antigen specificity is unknown. This entry comes from a study of response to subunit inactivated influenza vaccine. Study-wide results and caveats: With each seasonal influenza vaccination, the authors suggested, few new T cells are recruited.

TCRdb re-derived calls from the RT-PCR reads in MiXCR, one entry per CDR3 protein. The table lists some 800,000 distinct CDR3 sequences, about 20% of them singletons, with 10% in the top ten. Between the trimmed V and J ends, which lost 8 bases and 3 bases, there was a span of 11 bases. Germline-derived CDR1 and CDR2 are MDHEN and SYDVKM. The length of the CDR3 is 13 residues. This TCR was sampled from a middle-aged man who received an inactivated influenza vaccine. This chain links TRBV28 with TRBJ1-3; D is possibly TRBD1 (6 bases). The sequences come from PBMCs from blood, collected about 5 days after vaccination. The CDR3 DNA is TGTGCCAGCGTGAGGGGGGGTGGAAACACCATATATTTT. Encoded protein: CASVRGGGNTIYF.